This entry features one T cell receptor (beta chain) sequence. What it binds is not known. The data derive from a study of cytomegalovirus exposure and HLA in healthy donors. Study observations and caveats: Later on, analysis showed that most CMV-associated TCR beta chains appeared to be HLA-restricted. Across all donors, roughly uniform sequencing depth was an assumption of the presence/absence analyses.

With 60 Vbeta and 13 Jbeta primers, the PCR was carried out. Sequenced by immunoSEQ multiplex PCR; TCRdb stores in-frame clones only, minus some. The sample includes 95,000 to 150,000 clones, around three quarters of them seen just once. V lost 4 bases to trimming and J lost 1 base; unmatched junction nucleotides: 6. This CDR3 has 15 amino acids. Germline loops: CDR1 SGDLS, CDR2 YYNGEE. The specimen was PBMCs. This receptor was obtained from a man younger than 35 in good health and CMV-seropositive. The rearrangement uses TRBV9 and TRBJ1-1; the match to TRBD1 covers 8 bases. The CDR3 sequence is CASSPQGAKNTEAFF. CDR3 DNA sequence: TGTGCCAGCAGCCCCCAGGGGGCCAAGAACACTGAAGCTTTCTTT.